One and the same sample provided the 29 T cell receptor beta chains below, sequenced in a study of shared clonotypes between healthy human individuals. Sequenced by immunoSEQ multiplex PCR; TCRdb stores in-frame clones only, minus some. The table includes more than 2,000,000 clones, over 85% detected once. The sequencing sample was made of naive CD4+ T cells from PBMCs. Subset here: CD45RA+ positively selected. Source of these receptors: a man between 18 and 35 years old in good health. Some clones in this sample may be carry-over from other donors' samples.

This rearrangement joins TRBV7-9 to TRBJ2-3; 12 nucleotides agree with TRBD2. Germline lookup yields CDR1 SEHNR and CDR2 FQNEAQ (reference sequence). The CDR3 totals 15 residues. The V gene end was trimmed by 6 bases and the J gene end by 4 bases; junction bases not matched to a gene: 5. CDR3 nucleotides: TGTGCCAGCAGTACCGGACTAGCGGGACCAGATACGCAGTATTTT. It yields the protein CASSTGLAGPDTQYF.

The genes are TRBV11-2 and TRBJ2-7; possibly TRBD1 or TRBD2 for D (7 bases each). The germline gives CDR1 SGHAT, CDR2 FQNNGV. V lost 5 bases and J 4 bases, leaving 21 bases between the germline ends. This CDR3 spans 16 amino acids. The CDR3, as DNA: TGTGCCAGCAGCGGACTTAGAGGCAGGGGGGGGTACGAGCAGTACTTC. It translates to CASSGLRGRGGYEQYF.

About this clone: One junction end does not reproduce the germline sequence, and a read error may be involved. Other DNA sequences from this sample encode an identical CDR3 as well. This chain uses TRBV5-1 with TRBJ1-4; TRBD1 matches 8 bases. The germline gives CDR1 SGHRS, CDR2 YFSETQ. The CDR3 has 14 residues. CDR3 DNA: TGCGCCAGCAGTTTGGTACAGGGGGACGAAAAACTGTTTTTT. Encoded protein: CASSLVQGDEKLFF.

CDR3 loop: CASTTWLAGAYNEQFF. CDR3 in DNA: TGTGCCAGCACCACATGGCTAGCGGGAGCCTACAATGAGCAGTTCTTC. The genes are TRBV7-2 and TRBJ2-1, with 10 bases fitting TRBD2. The CDR3 spans 16 residues. Per the germline V gene, CDR1 is SGHTA and CDR2 is FQGNSA. Trimming took 7 bases from V and 2 from J; bases not matched to a gene: 8.

The chain couples TRBV27 to TRBJ2-3; maybe TRBD2 (6 bases). Looked up from germline, CDR1 is MNHEY and CDR2 is SMNVEV (reference sequence). Between the trimmed V and J ends, which lost 0 bases and 0 bases, there was a span of 13 bases. The CDR3 consists of 17 residues. The chain's CDR3 is CASSLSRWGVSTDTQYF. The CDR3 region has the DNA TGTGCCAGCAGTTTATCCCGGTGGGGGGTCAGCACAGATACGCAGTATTTT.

CDR3 sequence: CASSGGLVAEAFF. The CDR3 coding sequence is TGTGCCAGCAGCGGGGGGCTTGTAGCTGAAGCTTTCTTT. The chain employs TRBV11-2 and TRBJ1-1; D might be TRBD1 (6 bases). CDR1 SGHAT and CDR2 FQNNGV come from the germline V gene. V lost 5 bases to trimming and J lost 6 bases, with 13 bases between them. The CDR3 spans 13 residues. The full variable domain, in which reference TRBV11-2 and TRBJ1-1 provide the parts outside the CDR3, is EAGVAQSPRYKIIEKRQSVAFWCNPISGHATLYWYQQILGQGPKLLIQFQNNGVVDDSQLPKDRFSAERLKGVDSTLKIQPAKLEDSAVYLCASSGGLVAEAFFGQGTRLTVV.

V and J are TRBV5-6 and TRBJ2-3; 11 bases are shared with TRBD2. CDR1 is SGHDT and CDR2 is YYEEEE in the germline V gene. Trimming removed 4 bases from V and 13 bases from J; junction bases left unmatched: 8. The length of the CDR3 is 13 residues. As DNA, the CDR3 is TGTGCCAGCAGCGGATTACTAGCGGGAGTAAAGTATTTT. Protein sequence: CASSGLLAGVKYF.

On this clone itself: Other nucleotide sequences in the sample specify the same CDR3. The gene calls are TRBV28 and TRBJ1-1, with D possibly matching TRBD1 (5 bases). Trimming stripped 3 bases from V and 1 base from J, with 9 bases between. The CDR3 is made up of 14 amino acids. In germline, CDR1 is MDHEN, CDR2 SYDVKM. In DNA, the CDR3 is TGTGCCAGCAGTTTCAGACAGAGGAACACTGAAGCTTTCTTT. This encodes CASSFRQRNTEAFF.

The gene calls are TRBV12-5 and TRBJ1-2; 7 bases agree with TRBD1. The CDR3 loop spans 13 amino acids. The germline V gene encodes CDR1 LGHNT and CDR2 FRNRAP. V lost 5 bases to trimming and J lost 0 bases; unmatched junction nucleotides: 0. The CDR3 here is CASGTGANYGYTF. The CDR3 nucleotides are TGTGCTAGTGGTACAGGGGCTAACTATGGCTACACCTTC.

This chain's CDR3 is CASSQTGPLSYEQYF. CDR3 DNA: TGTGCCAGCAGTCAGACAGGGCCCCTCTCCTACGAGCAGTACTTC. The chain carries TRBV6-5 and TRBJ2-7; TRBD1 matches 7 bases. V shed 5 bases and J 0 bases; nucleotides not matched to a gene: 7. This CDR3 is built from 15 residues. CDR1 and CDR2 (germline): MNHEY, SVGAGI.

V gene TRBV7-3 combines with J gene TRBJ2-1, with D perhaps TRBD2 (6 bases). The CDR3 is made up of 15 amino acids. CDR1 is SGHTA, CDR2 FQGTGA, per germline. Trimming pared 5 bases from V and 3 bases from J, leaving 14 bases between. In DNA form, the CDR3 reads TGTGCCAGCAGCCGCGGGGTGGGGATCTACAATGAGCAGTTCTTC. Protein product: CASSRGVGIYNEQFF.

The rearrangement uses TRBV5-6 and TRBJ2-1, with D maybe TRBD2 (6 bases). The length of the CDR3 is 15 residues. V was pared by 4 bases and J by 0 bases, with 11 bases between. The germline V gene has CDR1 SGHDT and CDR2 YYEEEE. The chain's CDR3 is CASSGGLASYNEQFF. The CDR3 DNA reads TGTGCCAGCAGCGGGGGACTGGCCTCCTACAATGAGCAGTTCTTC.

V and J are TRBV30 and TRBJ2-5; no clear D gene. CDR3 length: 13 residues. V dropped 2 bases and J dropped 5 bases, with 12 bases sitting between them. Germline V gene sequence: CDR1 GTSNPN, CDR2 SVGIG (reference sequence). CDR3 DNA sequence: TGTGCCTGGAGTACAGCCCGAAGGGAGACCCAGTACTTC. It codes for CAWSTARRETQYF.

The V gene is TRBV6-5, the J gene TRBJ2-7; unclear D gene. V lost 0 bases and J 1 base, leaving 13 bases between the germline ends. Germline V CDR1 and CDR2: MNHEY, SVGAGI. The CDR3 is made up of 16 amino acids. The DNA for the CDR3 is TGTGCCAGCAGTTACTCTAGGGCCACGCCATCCTACGAGCAGTACTTC. It codes for CASSYSRATPSYEQYF.

This clone was found once. The chain carries TRBV29-1 and TRBJ2-5; 8 positions match TRBD1. This CDR3 comprises 15 residues. Per the germline V gene, CDR1 is SQVTM and CDR2 is ANQGSEA. The junction had 8 bases not matched to a gene; V was cut back by 4 bases and J by 1 base. CDR3 nucleotide sequence: TGCAGCGTTGGGACTGGGGGACAGGCCCAAGAGACCCAGTACTTC. It is translated as CSVGTGGQAQETQYF.

The chain employs TRBV15 and TRBJ2-7, with D perhaps matching TRBD1 (5 bases). The germline V gene encodes CDR1 LNHNV and CDR2 YYDKDF (reference sequence). The V and J ends lost 1 base and 6 bases respectively, with 19 bases between them. This CDR3 region has 16 residues. In DNA, the CDR3 is TGTGCCACCAGCAGAGGCGTGCAGGGCCTCCTAGGCGAGCAGTACTTC. Translated, it gives CATSRGVQGLLGEQYF. The complete variable domain, with remaining parts taken from reference TRBV15 and TRBJ2-7, reads DAMVIQNPRYQVTQFGKPVTLSCSQTLNHNVMYWYQQKSSQAPKLLFHYYDKDFNNEADTPDNFQSRRPNTSFCFLDIRSPGLGDTAMYLCATSRGVQGLLGEQYFGPGTRLTVT.

The chain carries TRBV4-3 and TRBJ2-7; 7 bases are a match to TRBD2. The V gene end was trimmed by 3 bases and the J gene end by 3 bases; junction bases not matched to a gene: 11. The CDR3 has 16 amino acids. CDR1 LGHNA and CDR2 YSLEER come from the germline V gene. The CDR3 is CASSHIQSGDFYEQYF. In nucleotides, the CDR3 is TGCGCCAGCAGCCATATCCAAAGCGGGGATTTCTACGAGCAGTACTTC.

V and J are TRBV2 and TRBJ2-7, with D perhaps matching TRBD2 (5 bases). Trimming removed 7 bases from V and 2 bases from J, with 6 bases in between. This CDR3 is 11 amino acids long. CDR1 and CDR2 from the germline V gene are SNHLY and FYNNEI. In nucleotides, the CDR3 is TGTGCCAGCAAGGAGGCCTACGAGCAGTACTTC. This codes for CASKEAYEQYF. Combining the CDR3 with reference TRBV2 and TRBJ2-7 gives the whole variable domain EPEVTQTPSHQVTQMGQEVILRCVPISNHLYFYWYRQILGQKVEFLVSFYNNEISEKSEIFDDQFSVERPDGSNFTLKIRSTKLEDSAMYFCASKEAYEQYFGPGTRLTVT.

This sequence joins TRBV28 and TRBJ2-7; 9 nucleotides match TRBD1. The V gene's germline CDR1 is MDHEN and CDR2 SYDVKM. V dropped 5 bases and J dropped 2; count of bases not matched to a gene: 19. The CDR3 covers 19 residues. This CDR3 is CASSPNPGTPGQGTYEQYF. DNA for the CDR3: TGTGCCAGCAGTCCCAACCCCGGGACTCCGGGACAGGGAACCTACGAGCAGTACTTC. Combining the CDR3 with reference TRBV28 and TRBJ2-7 gives the whole variable domain DVKVTQSSRYLVKRTGEKVFLECVQDMDHENMFWYRQDPGLGLRLIYFSYDVKMKEKGDIPEGYSVSREKKERFSLILESASTNQTSMYLCASSPNPGTPGQGTYEQYFGPGTRLTVT.

V is TRBV6-1 and J is TRBJ1-1, with D perhaps TRBD1 (5 bases). Germline V gives CDR1 MNHNS, CDR2 SASEGT. This CDR3 has 14 residues. V lost 5 bases to trimming and J lost 3 bases, with 13 bases between them. The CDR3 loop is CASSQTPGDTEAFF. DNA for the CDR3: TGTGCCAGCAGTCAGACACCGGGGGACACTGAAGCTTTCTTT.

V usage is TRBV6-5 and J usage is TRBJ2-1; D is possibly TRBD1 or TRBD2 (5 bases each). The V end lost 4 bases, the J end lost 2 bases, and 12 bases lay between the germline ends. The CDR3 sequence is 15 residues long. Germline V gives CDR1 MNHEY, CDR2 SVGAGI. The CDR3 DNA reads as TGTGCCAGCAGTTTATCGGGACCAGCCTACAATGAGCAGTTCTTC. This gives the protein CASSLSGPAYNEQFF.

The V gene is TRBV7-8, the J gene TRBJ2-5, with TRBD2 matching 7 bases. The V gene's germline CDR1 is SGHVS and CDR2 FQNEAQ. The CDR3 length is 14 residues. V dropped 1 base and J dropped 6; count of bases not matched to a gene: 5. CDR3 DNA sequence: TGTGCCAGCAGCTTAGAGCGGGGAGGCAAGACCCAGTACTTC. As protein: CASSLERGGKTQYF. The full variable domain, its missing parts supplied by reference TRBV7-8 and TRBJ2-5, is GAGVSQSPRYKVAKRGQDVALRCDPISGHVSLFWYQQALGQGPEFLTYFQNEAQLDKSGLPSDRFFAERPEGSVSTLKIQRTQQEDSAVYLCASSLERGGKTQYFGPGTRLLVL.

The rearrangement uses TRBV27 and TRBJ2-2; 8 nucleotides align to TRBD2. V trimming: 11 bases; J trimming: 4 bases; junction bases outside the gene matches: 6. The CDR3 is 13 residues long. Germline assignment: CDR1 MNHEY and CDR2 SMNVEV (reference sequence). The CDR3 DNA is TGTGCCGGTACGAGCGGGGGCACCGGGGAGCTGTTTTTT. Translating gives CAGTSGGTGELFF.

The chain combines TRBV2 with TRBJ2-3, with 10 bases that match TRBD2. CDR1 is SNHLY and CDR2 is FYNNEI in the germline V gene. After removal of 0 bases from V and 6 bases from J, the junction contained 6 bases not matched to a gene. This CDR3 is 16 amino acids long. CDR3 coding DNA: TGTGCCAGCAGTGAAGCGGTGGCTAGCGGGAGTGATACGCAGTATTTT. Translation: CASSEAVASGSDTQYF.

V gene TRBV5-4 combines with J gene TRBJ2-7, with 7 bases identical to TRBD1. J was trimmed by 0 bases and V by 4 bases; bases with no gene match: 4. CDR1 and CDR2 from the germline V gene are SGHNT and YYREEE (reference sequence). The CDR3 has 14 amino acids. The CDR3 protein is CASSMGQSSYEQYF. Here the CDR3 DNA reads TGTGCCAGCAGCATGGGACAGAGCTCCTACGAGCAGTACTTC.

J is TRBJ2-5 and V is TRBV7-9; D remains ambiguous. Germline V gene sequence: CDR1 SEHNR, CDR2 FQNEAQ (reference sequence). The CDR3 is 14 amino acids. V lost 10 bases and J lost 7, with 22 bases in between. The CDR3 nucleotides read TGTGCCACCGAAGGTAGGGCCTGGGCGGCGACCCAGTACTTC. This translates into CATEGRAWAATQYF.

The rearrangement uses TRBV29-1 and TRBJ2-5; a possible D gene is TRBD2 (7 bases). This CDR3 comprises 13 residues. In germline, CDR1 is SQVTM, CDR2 ANQGSEA. V lost 3 bases and J lost 5, with 13 bases in between. Here the CDR3 reads CSVDRGALETQYF. As DNA, the CDR3 is TGCAGCGTTGATCGGGGGGCGCTGGAGACCCAGTACTTC.

The rearrangement uses TRBV27 and TRBJ1-1; TRBD1 matches 7 bases. Unmatched junction bases numbered 9, after V lost 5 bases and J lost 6 bases. The germline gives CDR1 MNHEY, CDR2 SMNVEV (reference sequence). The CDR3 has 14 residues. CDR3 sequence reads: CASSQRQGGAEAFF. CDR3 coding DNA: TGTGCCAGCAGTCAGCGACAGGGAGGCGCTGAAGCTTTCTTT.

The gene calls are TRBV28 and TRBJ1-5; no clear D gene. Germline V lookup: CDR1 MDHEN, CDR2 SYDVKM. There are 13 residues in the CDR3. Trimming removed 7 bases at V and 7 bases at J, with 14 bases between. The CDR3 nucleotides are TGTGCCAGCATTCATTTAACCGACCAGCCCCAGCATTTT. It is translated as CASIHLTDQPQHF.